This record covers a single T cell receptor beta chain. These data are taken from a study of blood T cell repertoires in COVID-19. Across the study: Acute and convalescent COVID-19 samples came from the United States, Italy and Spain. PBMCs, B-cell-depleted T cells, or T cells were the source of the cDNA or gDNA that made up the material.

V lost 6 bases and J lost 4; bases outside the gene matches: 5. Germline V lookup: CDR1 SGHAT, CDR2 FQNNGV. The length of the CDR3 is 16 residues. This table comes from immunoSEQ multiplex PCR, and its TCRdb copy is limited to in-frame clones, with some not included. The data contain some 700,000 clones, 80% to 90% of them singletons. The sequenced sample consisted of peripheral blood. This TCR was sampled from a woman between 18 and 29 years old with acute or convalescent COVID-19. V gene TRBV11-2 combines with J gene TRBJ2-6, with 11 positions matching TRBD1. The CDR3 DNA reads TGTGCCAGCAGTCGGGACAGGGGGAAAGGGGCCAACGTCCTGACTTTC. Protein sequence: CASSRDRGKGANVLTF. Together with reference TRBV11-2 and TRBJ2-6, the CDR3 gives the full variable domain: EAGVAQSPRYKIIEKRQSVAFWCNPISGHATLYWYQQILGQGPKLLIQFQNNGVVDDSQLPKDRFSAERLKGVDSTLKIQPAKLEDSAVYLCASSRDRGKGANVLTFGAGSRLTVL.